The present TCR beta chain was sequenced within a study of shared clonotypes between healthy human individuals. Donors had no recently reported acute infections or vaccinations and were HIV-negative. The protocol was immunoSEQ multiplex PCR, while the TCRdb copy is restricted to in-frame clones and leaves out a portion. The sample has around 1.4 million clones; approximately 98.5% are singletons. Specimen: naive CD4+ T cells sorted from blood. Subset here: CD45RA+ positively selected. The source of this sequence is a man under 40 in good health.

The chain's CDR3 is CASSQLLAGDGFEQYF. In DNA, the CDR3 is TGCGCCAGCAGCCAACTCTTAGCGGGAGACGGTTTCGAGCAGTACTTC. The V and J genes are TRBV4-1 and TRBJ2-7; TRBD2 aligns across 9 bases. From germline, CDR1 is MGHRA and CDR2 YSYEKL. The CDR3 is 16 residues long. The V and J ends lost 2 bases and 6 bases, in that order; junction bases with no gene match: 11.